The rows below give T cell receptor beta chains drawn from one sample of a study of blood T cell repertoires in COVID-19. TCRdb's table, derived via immunoSEQ multiplex PCR, lists solely in-frame clones and lacks some. The top ten clones hold roughly 3% of a sample with approximately 270,000 clones, roughly 87% of them seen once. Sequencing was done on a sample of peripheral blood. Receptors were obtained from a man between 18 and 29 years old with active or convalescent COVID-19. Both conserved end residues are trimmed from each CDR3. Clone size is shown for a subset of rows, as once, few, many or a class of expanded clone.

J gene,clone size,V gene,CDR3 protein
TRBJ2-1,few,TRBV7-8,ASSSFGVAASYNEQF
TRBJ2-5,.,TRBV28,ASSYGQFQETQY
TRBJ1-2,.,TRBV11-2,ASSLVEGYT
TRBJ2-1,.,TRBV2,ASSGHRDQQEQF
TRBJ1-4,.,TRBV30,AWSPGSFGEKLF
TRBJ2-2,.,TRBV5-1,ASSQTVDTGELF
TRBJ2-3,.,TRBV4-1,ASSHRSSGDYTDTQY
TRBJ1-5,.,TRBV5-6,ASSLQGRNQPQH
TRBJ1-1,.,TRBV2,ASSEDGTGTSRAF
TRBJ2-3,.,TRBV5-5,ASSSPKAGLGTDTQY
TRBJ1-1,once,TRBV4-2,ASSQDPARGTEAF
TRBJ1-2,.,TRBV9,ASSAQGNYGYT
TRBJ2-3,once,TRBV28,ASLSQDRDTQY
TRBJ1-2,.,TRBV28,ASSLIGDSNYYGYT
TRBJ1-5,.,TRBV7-8,ASSPRQKSPQH
TRBJ1-2,.,TRBV5-1,ASSSLDRNFGYT
TRBJ2-3,.,TRBV14,ASSPTGIDTDTQY
TRBJ2-1,.,TRBV7-9,ASSGGTGRYNEQF
TRBJ1-5,.,TRBV23-1,ASSQSGRAGQPQH
TRBJ2-3,.,TRBV28,ASSSSGSGLDTQY
TRBJ1-1,.,TRBV19,ASSPRGGGLNTEAF
TRBJ2-2,.,TRBV5-1,ASSFVQGELF
TRBJ1-1,.,TRBV3-1/TRBV3-2,ASSHLPRQGLSTEAF
TRBJ1-1,.,TRBV28,ASSLVRASEAF
TRBJ2-5,.,TRBV7-3,ASSRGFEETQY
TRBJ1-1,.,TRBV5-8,ASRSGQGGGTEAF
TRBJ1-6,.,TRBV19,ASSRESAAGNSPLH
TRBJ2-7,.,TRBV28,ASSLFGQGGLDEQY
TRBJ1-2,few,TRBV30,AWSVGDRFSYGYT
TRBJ2-1,.,TRBV3-1/TRBV3-2,ASSQRGGNKKSYNEQF
TRBJ1-5,.,TRBV2,ASSPLVSNQPQH
TRBJ2-5,.,TRBV4-3,ASSPSRQGETQY
TRBJ1-3,.,TRBV9,ASSIDRGNTIY
TRBJ2-1,.,TRBV6-2/TRBV6-3,ASSYGLAEANEQF
TRBJ1-2,.,TRBV10-3,AISDMTGEYGYT
TRBJ1-4,.,TRBV3-1/TRBV3-2,ASSYRDSNEKLF
TRBJ2-7,.,TRBV2,ASRFSFLYEQY
TRBJ1-2,.,TRBV6-2/TRBV6-3,ASSYSLIGYT
TRBJ1-5,.,TRBV15,ATSRELGHGQPQH
TRBJ2-7,.,TRBV2,ASSESVVGGAGY
TRBJ2-3,.,TRBV6-5,ASRIRGRITDTQY
TRBJ2-1,.,TRBV13,ASSPGGQGTGEQF
TRBJ2-7,.,TRBV4-1,ASSQERGSYEQY
TRBJ1-1,.,TRBV14,ASSRGINTEAF
TRBJ1-1,few,TRBV13,ASSQLDRANTEAF
TRBJ1-6,.,TRBV5-8,ASSLGPTGPGTPLH
TRBJ2-7,.,TRBV6-5,ASRGAGTGPYEQY
TRBJ2-7,.,TRBV28,ASSLGQGRISGEQY
TRBJ2-3,once,TRBV6-5,ASRQSWGRDTQY
TRBJ1-4,.,TRBV18,ASSPTGGKEKLF
TRBJ1-2,.,TRBV5-6,ASSPPGTSIYGYT
TRBJ1-4,.,TRBV29-1,SVEEVAGLGEKLF
TRBJ1-2,.,TRBV6-4,ASSDRDGGTGKVYGYT